This TCR beta chain is drawn from a study of blood T cell repertoires in COVID-19. The CDR3 contains 17 residues. Clones were read by immunoSEQ multiplex PCR, and TCRdb kept only the in-frame ones, dropping some. The table has 250,000 to 300,000 clones, around 81% seen once; the top ten hold over 2.5%. Sequences were obtained from peripheral blood. The source of this sequence is a woman aged 55-69 years with active or convalescent COVID-19. The chain is built from TRBV21-1 and TRBJ2-3; TRBD2, the D gene given by the table, was not confirmed from the DNA. TRBV21-1 is designated a pseudogene. The CDR3 DNA sequence: TGTGCCAGCAGCAAGGGCAGCGGGGGGACCAGCACAGATACGCAGTATTTT. It is translated as CASSKGSGGTSTDTQYF.